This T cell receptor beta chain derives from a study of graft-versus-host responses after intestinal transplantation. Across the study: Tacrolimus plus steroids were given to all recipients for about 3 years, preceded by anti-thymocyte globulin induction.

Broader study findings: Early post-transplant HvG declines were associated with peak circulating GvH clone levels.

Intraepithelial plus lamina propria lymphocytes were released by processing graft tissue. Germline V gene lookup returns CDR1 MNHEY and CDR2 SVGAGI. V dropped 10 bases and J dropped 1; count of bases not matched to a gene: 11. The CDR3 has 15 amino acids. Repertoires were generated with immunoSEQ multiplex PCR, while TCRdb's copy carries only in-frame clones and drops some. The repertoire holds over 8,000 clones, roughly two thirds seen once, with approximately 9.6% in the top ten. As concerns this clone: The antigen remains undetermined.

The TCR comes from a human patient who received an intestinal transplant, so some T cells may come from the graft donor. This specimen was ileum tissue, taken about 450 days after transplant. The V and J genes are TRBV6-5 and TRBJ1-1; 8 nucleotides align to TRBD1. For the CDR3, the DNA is TGTGCCACCCAACAGGGGGATTGGACGAACACTGAAGCTTTCTTT. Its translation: CATQQGDWTNTEAFF.